The present TCR beta chain was sequenced within a study of T cells expressing NK-cell markers. Study-level background: From sorted CD3+CD56+NKG2C+, CD3+CD56+NKG2C- and CD3+CD56-NKG2C+ T cells came the TCR beta repertoires.

For this clonotype: The antigen is unknown.

Study-wide results and caveats: Whether expanded NKG2C-expressing T cell clones recognize HCMV is unknown.

This CDR3 spans 12 amino acids. Germline loops: CDR1 ENHRY, CDR2 SYGVKD. TCRdb reprocessed the 5' RACE reads and keeps a single row for each CDR3 protein, giving no DNA. In total, the table holds 400,000 to 450,000 distinct CDR3 sequences. Sequencing was carried out using blood T cells: a sorted CD56 or NKG2C T cell subset, CD4+ or CD8+ T cells, or bulk PBMC T cells (not recorded which). The V gene is TRBV10-3, the J gene TRBJ2-1. The receptor was derived from a woman aged 18 to 69 in good health. This chain's CDR3 is CAISELGNEQFF.